This T cell receptor (beta chain) was profiled in a study of CD4 T cells in relation to SARS-CoV-2 and coronaviruses (dated by TCRdb to the early 2020s). As for the study more broadly: In the ViraFEST assay, PBMCs were cultured with antigen for less than 11 days, after which TCR beta CDR3s were sequenced to identify clonal expansions specific to the antigen. At the level of individual TCR clonotypes, the study evaluated whether memory CD4+ T cells crossreact between the spike proteins of SARS-CoV-2 and those of common cold coronaviruses. The Adaptive Biotechnologies TCR-sequencing kit was used for samples from three pre-COVID donors and for the naive versus memory experiments, whereas the other data were Illumina-based. An HIV-1 Nef peptide pool or a no-peptide culture served as the negative reference condition. A different TCR-beta assay, based on Illumina, was used to sequence expansion assays from other donors in the study. Using patient-derived lymphoblastoid cell lines, the shared crossreactive spike epitopes were mapped to their HLA restriction.

The method was the immunoSEQ multiplex PCR assay. Processing in the source paper ran as follows. During preprocessing, nonproductive sequences were discarded, as were any CDR3s that did not begin with C, did not end with F or W, or were shorter than 7 amino acids. Antigen-specific clonotypes were called with the MANAFEST web app, based on expansion relative to reference and other culture wells. A clone counted as positive if significantly expanded in 2 of 3 replicate wells versus the reference culture at FDR below 0.05. To be called positive, a clone also had to show significant expansion compared with every other tandem well and an odds ratio greater than 5. CDR3 homology was quantified as pairwise Levenshtein distance, calculated with the stringdist R package after three terminal residues were trimmed from each end. TCRdb took this table from immuneACCESS and kept in-frame rearrangements with V and J called. Such tables lack part of the clones; where checked against another copy, unresolved V genes explain under half of the gap, and the rest is unexplained. From that table come the V and J calls and clone size; the DNA was used to work out D and trimming. The sample yields 25,000 to 30,000 clones; 77% were counted once. Around a sixth of the sample belongs to the ten largest clones.

CD4+ T cells from unexposed donors were collected before the COVID-19 pandemic (2011-2018). Following 10 days of culture, the EasySep CD4+ T cell isolation kit was used to isolate CD4+ T cells. As far as cell numbers permitted, CD4+ T cells from unexposed donors were tested for reactivity against SARS-CoV-2 S and N as well as four spike pools from common cold coronaviruses. Each well received 1.5 million to 2.5 million PBMCs, cultured in IMDM supplemented with around 4.7% human AB serum and approximately 9.7 IU/ml IL-2. Half of the culture medium was replaced with fresh IL-2-containing medium on days 3 and 7. In general, every peptide culture condition was set up in three replicate wells. Leukapheresis product for the unexposed donors was purchased commercially. Ficoll-Paque PLUS gradient centrifugation was used to isolate PBMCs from either whole blood or leukapheresis product. PBMCs were either cryopreserved at -140 degrees C or used fresh in the expansion assay. The QIAamp Micro DNA Kit was used to extract genomic DNA from the CD4+ T cells.

Compared with germline, V lacks 4 bases and J lacks 2 bases; bases without a gene match: 7. The germline V gene sets CDR1 to KGHSH and CDR2 to LQKENI. Including cysteine and phenylalanine, the CDR3 has 17 amino acids. The read is trimmed to its CDR3 DNA, 51 bases read in frame from base 1. As for this clone: Its target antigen remains unknown. Nothing much larger sits one base from this clone, and base qualities are not available.

Findings and caveats that apply to the study as a whole: Pre-pandemic and post-infection samples were not both contributed by any donor, so tracing of the source of pre-existing responses was limited. Significantly weaker SARS-CoV-2-driven expansion was shown by crossreactive clones than by monoreactive clones, consistent with antigenic imprinting. Small numbers of patients and of tested TCRs limited the study. Since the crossreactivity analysis centred on spike protein, crossreactivity against other viral proteins was not assessed. Memory CD4+ clonotypes crossrecognizing SARS-CoV-2 and at least one common cold coronavirus spike were found in approximately 65% of donors.

This chain is built from TRBV18 and TRBJ2-3, and 12 junctional nucleotides match TRBD2. The sequenced material came from CD4+ T cells from PBMCs, cultured in vitro. The origin of this receptor is a human donor in good health. The CDR3 reads as follows: CASSLLGLAGHTDTQYF. The DNA sequence is as follows: TGTGCCAGCTCACTCCTCGGACTAGCGGGGCACACAGATACGCAGTATTTT. Reference TRBV18 and TRBJ2-3 genes cover what lies past the CDR3, so the full variable domain is NAGVMQNPRHLVRRRGQEARLRCSPMKGHSHVYWYRQLPEEGLKFMVYLQKENIIDESGMPKERFSAEFPKEGPSILRIQQVVRGDSAAYFCASSLLGLAGHTDTQYFGPGTRLTVL.